This T cell receptor beta chain was sequenced for a study of cytomegalovirus exposure and HLA in healthy donors. For the study at large: Early released data comprised tens of millions of unique TCRs from HLA-typed donors.

The PCR employed 60 Vbeta primers together with 13 Jbeta primers. Study processing details: Around 9.9 million shared chains were among the roughly 78 million unique TCR beta chains that a later analysis counted. Sequencing used immunoSEQ multiplex PCR; TCRdb keeps in-frame clones, though not all of them. V, J and clone size are taken as reported in that table, and D and trimming were inferred from the DNA itself. Among more than 130,000 clones, 73% were seen once, and the ten largest hold about an eighth. V was shortened by 7 bases and J by 7 bases, with 14 bases between the two germline ends. Germline V gives CDR1 SNHLY, CDR2 FYNNEI. This CDR3 has 12 residues. Sampled while nominally healthy, donors likely had unrecorded immune exposures. Study-level results: Reports indicated that the classifier achieved high specificity and sensitivity in diagnosing cytomegalovirus status.

This clone was observed a handful of times. Its antigen is unknown. The chain couples TRBV2 to TRBJ2-7, with a possible D match to TRBD1 (6 bases). The sequence was obtained from a human donor in good health. Source material: PBMCs. CDR3 in amino acids: CASKLQGWEQYF. The CDR3 DNA is TGTGCCAGCAAGTTACAGGGATGGGAGCAGTACTTC.